These 23 T cell receptor beta chains came from one sample sequenced in a study of Ad26.COV2.S vaccination and SARS-CoV-2 variants. Described treatment: around 19 received Ad26.COV2.S at low or high dose, single or two shots; about 5 received placebo; per-sample allocation not given. Material that was analyzed had been drawn on day 63 after the first vaccine or placebo injection. Libraries were prepared by immunoSEQ multiplex PCR; TCRdb keeps only in-frame clonotypes and omits some of them. The sample consists of more than 300,000 clones, approximately 86% of them appearing once. Sample: peripheral blood, taken in a trial of Ad26.COV2.S vaccine versus placebo. Source of these receptors: a person aged 18 to 65 who received the Ad26.COV2.S COVID-19 vaccine or a placebo.

This clone was seen a handful of times. The chain combines TRBV23-1 with TRBJ1-2; no clear D gene. TRBV23-1 is identified as an open reading frame with a role that is uncertain. The CDR3 is 18 residues long. The V and J ends lost 0 bases and 5 bases respectively, with 22 bases between them. The CDR3 DNA sequence: TGCGCCAGCAGTCAATCGCGCCACCTAAATCCCGGGTGGTATGGCTACACCTTC. Residues: CASSQSRHLNPGWYGYTF.

The rearrangement uses TRBV6-5 and TRBJ1-1; D unresolved. The CDR3 has 15 residues. Trimming cost V 2 bases and J 0 bases, with 10 bases left between them. Germline CDR1 is MNHEY and CDR2 is SVGAGI. CDR3 nucleotides: TGTGCCAGCAGTTACGAAGCGAGCATGAACACTGAAGCTTTCTTT. Its protein is CASSYEASMNTEAFF.

The chain carries TRBV7-2 and TRBJ1-6; 8 bases align to TRBD1. The CDR3 length is 14 residues. CDR1 and CDR2 from the germline V gene are SGHTA and FQGNSA. The junction had 7 bases not matched to a gene; V was cut back by 6 bases and J by 9 bases. CDR3 in DNA: TGTGCCAGCAGTTTCGACAGGGGAGGTTCACCCCTCCACTTT. As protein: CASSFDRGGSPLHF. Using reference TRBV7-2 and TRBJ1-6 for the parts outside the CDR3, the full variable domain is GAGVSQSPSNKVTEKGKDVELRCDPISGHTALYWYRQSLGQGLEFLIYFQGNSAPDKSGLPSDRFSAERTGGSVSTLTIQRTQQEDSAVYLCASSFDRGGSPLHFGNGTRLTVT.

This clone has a single count. The J gene is TRBJ1-2, the V gene TRBV19; 8 bases fit TRBD1. The trim removed 5 bases at V and 10 bases at J, leaving 12 bases unmatched. The CDR3 has 14 residues. Germline CDR1 LNHDA, CDR2 SQIVND (reference sequence). This CDR3 reads CASSGRQGKFPYTF. DNA for the CDR3: TGTGCCAGTAGTGGCAGACAGGGGAAGTTTCCCTACACCTTC. Using reference TRBV19 and TRBJ1-2 for the parts outside the CDR3, the full variable domain is DGGITQSPKYLFRKEGQNVTLSCEQNLNHDAMYWYRQDPGQGLRLIYYSQIVNDFQKGDIAEGYSVSREKKESFPLTVTSAQKNPTAFYLCASSGRQGKFPYTFGSGTRLTVV.

This clone was observed a single time. The chain has TRBV6-1 and TRBJ1-1, with D possibly being TRBD1 (6 bases). The CDR3 length is 17 residues. The germline gives CDR1 MNHNS, CDR2 SASEGT. V was clipped by 4 bases and J by 0 bases, with 18 bases between them. DNA for the CDR3: TGTGCCAGCAGTGCCTTCTTCTACAGGGTTATGAACACTGAAGCTTTCTTT. It codes for CASSAFFYRVMNTEAFF.

The CDR3 DNA is TGTGCCACCAGCAGAGATGGGGCAGCCCTAAATGAGCAGTTCTTC. It specifies CATSRDGAALNEQFF. This chain connects TRBV15 to TRBJ2-1; maybe TRBD1 (5 bases). Trimming took 0 bases from V and 7 from J, leaving 13 bases between them. The CDR3 spans 15 residues. CDR1 and CDR2 from the germline V gene are LNHNV and YYDKDF (reference sequence).

The rearrangement joins TRBV2 to TRBJ1-1; D unresolved. V was shortened by 4 bases and J by 1 base, with 4 bases between the two germline ends. Germline loops: CDR1 SNHLY, CDR2 FYNNEI. This CDR3 has 12 residues. CDR3 sequence: CASSGWNTEAFF. In DNA form, the CDR3 reads TGTGCCAGCAGTGGATGGAACACTGAAGCTTTCTTT. Supplemented by reference TRBV2 and TRBJ1-1, the full variable domain reads EPEVTQTPSHQVTQMGQEVILRCVPISNHLYFYWYRQILGQKVEFLVSFYNNEISEKSEIFDDQFSVERPDGSNFTLKIRSTKLEDSAMYFCASSGWNTEAFFGQGTRLTVV.

Written as DNA, the CDR3 is TGTGCCAGCAGCTCCGGACAGGTTTATGGCTACACCTTC. It codes for CASSSGQVYGYTF. The rearrangement joins TRBV7-9 to TRBJ1-2, with 7 bases that match TRBD1. CDR1 SEHNR and CDR2 FQNEAQ come from the germline V gene (reference sequence). V was clipped by 4 bases and J by 5 bases; unmatched bases: 4. The CDR3 covers 13 residues.

This chain joins TRBV10-2 and TRBJ2-7; D is uncertain. The V gene's germline CDR1 is WSHSY and CDR2 SAAADI. This CDR3 comprises 12 residues. Trimming shortened V by 6 bases and J by 0 bases, and 6 bases separated the two germline ends. DNA for the CDR3: TGCGCCAGCAGAGACTCCTCCTACGAGCAGTACTTC. Protein: CASRDSSYEQYF.

This clone has only one observation. This chain joins TRBV7-3 and TRBJ2-5; unclear D gene. V lost 3 bases, J lost 5 bases, and 10 bases lay in between. The CDR3 has 13 amino acids. Germline V lookup: CDR1 SGHTA, CDR2 FQGTGA. CDR3 sequence reads: CASSLDPAETQYF. Written as DNA, the CDR3 is TGTGCCAGCAGCTTGGACCCGGCGGAGACCCAGTACTTC.

This clone was picked up a small number of times. J is TRBJ1-5 and V is TRBV6-1; 10 positions match TRBD1. Germline V gene sequence: CDR1 MNHNS, CDR2 SASEGT. Trimming cost V 2 bases and J 5 bases; bases outside gene matches: 6. The CDR3 spans 16 residues. CDR3 residues: CASSEPGQGPHQPQHF. The CDR3 nucleotides are TGTGCCAGCAGTGAACCGGGACAGGGGCCCCATCAGCCCCAGCATTTT.

This chain links TRBV30 with TRBJ1-2; D not resolved. CDR1 and CDR2 (germline): GTSNPN, SVGIG (reference sequence). The CDR3 is made up of 13 amino acids. V was clipped by 1 base and J by 8 bases, with 14 bases between them. CDR3: CAWSGTMVGGYTF. For the CDR3, the DNA is TGTGCCTGGAGTGGCACTATGGTGGGGGGCTACACCTTC.

The V call is TRBV2, the J call TRBJ1-3; D not resolved. In germline, CDR1 is SNHLY, CDR2 FYNNEI. This CDR3 has 14 residues. The V end was cut by 7 bases, the J end by 4 bases, with 14 bases between. CDR3 sequence: CASTPEPAGNTIYF. The CDR3 DNA reads TGTGCCAGCACCCCCGAACCGGCCGGAAACACCATATATTTT.

J is TRBJ1-3 and V is TRBV28; possible D gene TRBD1, 5 bases. The CDR3 loop spans 13 amino acids. CDR1 and CDR2 (germline): MDHEN, SYDVKM. The V gene lost 8 bases and the J gene lost 4 bases, with 12 bases spanning the gap. The CDR3 loop is CASAFWGGNTIYF. The CDR3 DNA sequence: TGTGCCAGCGCGTTCTGGGGCGGAAACACCATATATTTT.

V usage is TRBV19 and J usage is TRBJ2-7; D possibly corresponds to TRBD1 (6 bases). This CDR3 is built from 14 residues. The V gene lost 5 bases and the J gene lost 1 base, with 12 bases spanning the gap. Germline assignment: CDR1 LNHDA and CDR2 SQIVND (reference sequence). CDR3 bases: TGTGCCAGTAGTTTTACCAGGGGTTCCTACGAGCAGTACTTC. This codes for CASSFTRGSYEQYF.

The gene calls are TRBV5-1 and TRBJ2-7; D remains unclear. From germline, CDR1 is SGHRS and CDR2 YFSETQ. Trimming left V 0 bases short and J 1 base short, with 8 bases between. The CDR3 has 14 residues. CDR3 sequence: CASSLAALSYEQYF. The CDR3 DNA is TGCGCCAGCAGCTTGGCAGCACTTTCCTACGAGCAGTACTTC.

This chain links TRBV24-1 with TRBJ1-2; 8 bases fit TRBD1. In germline, CDR1 is KGHDR, CDR2 SFDVKD. V was pared by 0 bases and J by 4 bases, with 6 bases of the junction left unmatched. This CDR3 region has 16 residues. Here the CDR3 reads CATSDLYHRGTYGYTF. CDR3 in DNA: TGTGCCACCAGTGATTTGTATCACAGGGGGACCTATGGCTACACCTTC.

The chain is built from TRBV5-1 and TRBJ2-7, with D possibly TRBD2 on 6 matching bases. The CDR3 covers 14 residues. The V gene lost 2 bases and the J gene lost 4 bases, with 13 bases spanning the gap. CDR1 is SGHRS, CDR2 YFSETQ, per germline. This chain's CDR3 is CASSLSRTIYEQYF. The CDR3 DNA reads as TGCGCCAGCAGCTTAAGCCGGACTATTTACGAGCAGTACTTC.

DNA for the CDR3: TGTGCCACCAGCAGGTTGACCAATGAGCAGTTCTTC. Residues: CATSRLTNEQFF. The V and J genes are TRBV15 and TRBJ2-1; D gene ambiguous. The ends were cut back, 3 bases at V and 6 bases at J, with 6 bases in the middle. The CDR3 is 12 residues long. The germline V gene has CDR1 LNHNV and CDR2 YYDKDF (reference sequence).

A word on this clone: This CDR3 is also generated by other DNA sequences in the sample. This chain joins TRBV18 and TRBJ1-2, with 8 bases matching TRBD1. CDR3 size: 13 residues. With 6 bases clipped from V and 5 bases from J, the junction kept 5 bases outside the gene matches. CDR1 KGHSH and CDR2 LQKENI come from the germline V gene. CDR3 in DNA: TGTGCCAGCTCCCCGGGGACAGGATATGGCTACACCTTC. It encodes CASSPGTGYGYTF. The full variable domain, in which reference TRBV18 and TRBJ1-2 provide the parts outside the CDR3, is NAGVMQNPRHLVRRRGQEARLRCSPMKGHSHVYWYRQLPEEGLKFMVYLQKENIIDESGMPKERFSAEFPKEGPSILRIQQVVRGDSAAYFCASSPGTGYGYTFGSGTRLTVV.

The rearrangement joins TRBV10-1 to TRBJ2-5; the match to TRBD2 covers 10 bases. The CDR3 length is 18 residues. J gave up 2 bases and V 0 bases, and 9 bases lay outside the gene matches. CDR1 and CDR2 from the germline V gene are WNHNN and SYGVQD (reference sequence). The CDR3 loop is CASSESRLAGERQETQYF. In DNA, the CDR3 is TGCGCCAGCAGTGAGTCGCGGCTAGCGGGGGAAAGGCAAGAGACCCAGTACTTC.

V gene TRBV3-1 (or the pseudogene TRBV3-2) combines with J gene TRBJ1-2; D unresolved. Germline V gene data show CDR1 as LGHDT and CDR2 as YNNKEL (reference sequence). The CDR3 sequence is 13 residues long. V was clipped by 2 bases and J by 3 bases, with 7 bases between them. Written as DNA, the CDR3 is TGTGCCAGCAGCCAAAGGCCGGACTATGGCTACACCTTC. This translates into CASSQRPDYGYTF.

V is TRBV28 and J is TRBJ2-2; no firm D call. CDR3 size: 14 residues. The V and J ends lost 3 bases and 4 bases respectively, with 9 bases between them. Germline assignment: CDR1 MDHEN and CDR2 SYDVKM. In DNA form, the CDR3 reads TGTGCCAGCAGTTTTTTGGGTTTCACCGGGGAGCTGTTTTTT. Amino acids: CASSFLGFTGELFF.